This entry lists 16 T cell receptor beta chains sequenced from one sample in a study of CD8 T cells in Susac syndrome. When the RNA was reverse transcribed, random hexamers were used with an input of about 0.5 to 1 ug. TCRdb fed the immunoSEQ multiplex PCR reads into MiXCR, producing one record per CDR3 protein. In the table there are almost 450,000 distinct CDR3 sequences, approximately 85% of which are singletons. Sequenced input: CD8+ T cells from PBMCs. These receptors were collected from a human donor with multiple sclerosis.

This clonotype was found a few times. The CDR3 loop reads CSAREAVAGEWGNMETQYF. For the CDR3, the DNA is TGCAGTGCTAGAGAGGCGGTAGCGGGGGAGTGGGGTAACATGGAGACCCAGTACTTC. This chain connects TRBV20-1 to TRBJ2-5, with 9 bases that match TRBD2. Trimming at V came to 0 bases and at J to 5 bases, leaving 19 bases not matched to a gene. Germline-derived CDR1 and CDR2 are DFQATT and SNEGSKA (reference sequence). The CDR3 is 19 residues long.

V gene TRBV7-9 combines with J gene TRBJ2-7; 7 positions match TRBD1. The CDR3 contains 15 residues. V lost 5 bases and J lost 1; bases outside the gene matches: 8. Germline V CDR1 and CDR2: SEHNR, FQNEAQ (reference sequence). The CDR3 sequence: CASSPDRVGSYEQYF. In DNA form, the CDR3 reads TGTGCCAGCAGCCCCGACAGGGTGGGATCCTACGAGCAGTACTTC.

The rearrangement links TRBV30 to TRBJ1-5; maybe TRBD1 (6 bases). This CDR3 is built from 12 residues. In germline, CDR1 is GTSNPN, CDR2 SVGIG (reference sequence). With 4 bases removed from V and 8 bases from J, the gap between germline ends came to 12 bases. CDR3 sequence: CAWNQGIEPQHF. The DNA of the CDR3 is TGTGCCTGGAATCAGGGGATCGAGCCCCAGCATTTT.

CDR3 DNA: TGTGCCATCGCCGGGACAGAAGACACTGAAGCTTTCTTT. This sequence encodes CAIAGTEDTEAFF. The chain links TRBV10-3 to TRBJ1-1; TRBD1 agrees at 7 bases. V shed 8 bases and J 3 bases; nucleotides not matched to a gene: 6. The CDR3 is 13 residues long. CDR1 is ENHRY, CDR2 SYGVKD, per germline.

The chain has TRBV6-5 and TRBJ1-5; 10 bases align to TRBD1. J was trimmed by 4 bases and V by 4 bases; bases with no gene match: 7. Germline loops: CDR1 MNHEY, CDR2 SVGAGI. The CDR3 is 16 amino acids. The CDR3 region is CASSSGDRGQNQPQHF. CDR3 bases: TGTGCCAGCAGTTCCGGAGACAGGGGGCAGAATCAGCCCCAGCATTTT.

CDR3 residues: CASSQGEGAYEQYF. DNA of the CDR3: TGCGCCAGCAGCCAAGGGGAGGGGGCCTACGAGCAGTACTTC. The chain joins TRBV4-1 to TRBJ2-7, with TRBD2 as a possible D gene (7 bases). The germline V gene encodes CDR1 MGHRA and CDR2 YSYEKL. CDR3 length equals 14 residues. Trimming stripped 1 base from V and 2 bases from J, with 9 bases between.

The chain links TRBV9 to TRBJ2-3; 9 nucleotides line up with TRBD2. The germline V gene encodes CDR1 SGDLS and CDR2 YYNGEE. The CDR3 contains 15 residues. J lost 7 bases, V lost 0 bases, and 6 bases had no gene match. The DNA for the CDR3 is TGTGCCAGCAGCGTAGTGGCTAGCGGGATCCATACGCAGTATTTT. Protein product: CASSVVASGIHTQYF.

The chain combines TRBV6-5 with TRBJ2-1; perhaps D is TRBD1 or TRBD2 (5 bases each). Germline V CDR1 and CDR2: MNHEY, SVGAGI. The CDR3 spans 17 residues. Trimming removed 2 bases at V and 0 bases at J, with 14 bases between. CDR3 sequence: CASSYRLGESSYNEQFF. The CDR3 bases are TGTGCCAGCAGTTACCGACTGGGGGAGAGCTCCTACAATGAGCAGTTCTTC.

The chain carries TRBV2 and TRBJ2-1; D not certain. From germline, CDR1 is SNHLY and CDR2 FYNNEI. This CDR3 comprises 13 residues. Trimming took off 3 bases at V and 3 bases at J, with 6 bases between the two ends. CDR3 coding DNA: TGTGCCAGCAGTGATGGGGACTACAATGAGCAGTTCTTC. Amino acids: CASSDGDYNEQFF.

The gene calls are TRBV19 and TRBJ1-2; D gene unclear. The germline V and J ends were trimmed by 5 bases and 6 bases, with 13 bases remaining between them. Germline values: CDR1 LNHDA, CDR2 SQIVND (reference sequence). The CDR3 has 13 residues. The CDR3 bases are TGTGCCAGTAGTCCTTACCCAAGGAATGGCTACACCTTC. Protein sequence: CASSPYPRNGYTF.

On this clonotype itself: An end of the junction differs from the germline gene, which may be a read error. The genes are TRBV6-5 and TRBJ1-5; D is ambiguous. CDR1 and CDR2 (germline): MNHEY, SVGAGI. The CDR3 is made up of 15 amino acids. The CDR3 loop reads CASSSGPTSNQHQHF. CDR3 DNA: TGTGCCAGCAGTTCCGGACCAACGAGCAATCAGCACCAGCATTTT.

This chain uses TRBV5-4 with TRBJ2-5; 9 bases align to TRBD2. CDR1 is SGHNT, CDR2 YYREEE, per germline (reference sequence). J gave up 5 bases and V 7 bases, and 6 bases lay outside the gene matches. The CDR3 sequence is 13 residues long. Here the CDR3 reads CASASGVEETQYF. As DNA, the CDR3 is TGTGCCAGCGCTAGCGGGGTGGAGGAGACCCAGTACTTC. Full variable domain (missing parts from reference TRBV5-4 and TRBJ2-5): ETGVTQSPTHLIKTRGQQVTLRCSSQSGHNTVSWYQQALGQGPQFIFQYYREEENGRGNFPPRFSGLQFPNYSSELNVNALELDDSALYLCASASGVEETQYFGPGTRLLVL.

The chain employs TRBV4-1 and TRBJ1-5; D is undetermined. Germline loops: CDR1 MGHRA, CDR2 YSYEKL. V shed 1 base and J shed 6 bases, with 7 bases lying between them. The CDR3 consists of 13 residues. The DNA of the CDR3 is TGCGCCAGCAGCCAAGGGAGGAGTCAGCCCCAGCATTTT. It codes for CASSQGRSQPQHF.

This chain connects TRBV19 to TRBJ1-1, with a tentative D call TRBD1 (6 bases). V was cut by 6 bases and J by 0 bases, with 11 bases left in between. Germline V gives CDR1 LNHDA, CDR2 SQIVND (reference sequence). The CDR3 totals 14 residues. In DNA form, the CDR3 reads TGTGCCAGTAGACCGGGGGGCCTGAACACTGAAGCTTTCTTT. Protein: CASRPGGLNTEAFF.

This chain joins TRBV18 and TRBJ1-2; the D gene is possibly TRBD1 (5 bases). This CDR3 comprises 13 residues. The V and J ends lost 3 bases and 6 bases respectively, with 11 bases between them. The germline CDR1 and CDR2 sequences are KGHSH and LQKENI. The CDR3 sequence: CASSPTRDDGYTF. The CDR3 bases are TGTGCCAGCTCACCTACCAGGGACGATGGCTACACCTTC.

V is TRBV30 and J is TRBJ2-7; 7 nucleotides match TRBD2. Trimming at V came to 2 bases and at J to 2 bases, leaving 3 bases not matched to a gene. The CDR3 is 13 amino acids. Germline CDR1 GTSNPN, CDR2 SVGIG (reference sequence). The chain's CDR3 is CAWSSSGTYEQYF. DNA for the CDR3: TGTGCCTGGAGTTCCAGCGGGACCTACGAGCAGTACTTC.